This is a list of T cell receptor beta chains from one sample in a study of identical twins. TCRdb itself ran the 5' RACE reads through MiXCR, one entry per CDR3 protein. This table holds roughly 250,000 distinct CDR3 sequences, around 7.6% found once. In addition, the sample was reused for a study of yellow fever vaccine responses in identical twins.

Sequences were obtained from CD8+ T cells sorted from blood. The receptors stem from a woman younger than 30 in good health. Both conserved end residues are part of each CDR3. A D gene is named only where the DNA matches it firmly. Expanded clones get a size class; other rows say once, few or many, or leave the size out.

D: TRBD1
J: TRBJ1-4
size: .
V: TRBV27
CDR3: CASSPTGEYEKLFF
DNA: TGTGCCAGCAGTCCAACAGGGGAGTATGAAAAACTGTTTTTT

D: TRBD2
J: TRBJ2-1
size: few
V: TRBV11-3
CDR3: CASLAPTSGGEQFF
DNA: TGTGCCAGCCTCGCCCCGACTAGCGGGGGTGAGCAGTTCTTC

D: .
J: TRBJ1-2
size: .
V: TRBV27
CDR3: CASSFGGRRSSYGYTF
DNA: TGTGCCAGCAGTTTCGGTGGCAGAAGGTCTAGCTATGGCTACACCTTC

D: TRBD2
J: TRBJ2-5
size: .
V: TRBV6-2/TRBV6-3
CDR3: CASNLRGGETQYF
DNA: TGTGCCAGCAACCTACGGGGGGGAGAGACCCAGTACTTC

D: .
J: TRBJ2-1
size: .
V: TRBV2
CDR3: CASSEVPGSYNEQFF
DNA: TGTGCCAGCAGTGAAGTCCCAGGTTCCTACAATGAGCAGTTCTTC

D: TRBD1
J: TRBJ2-1
size: many
V: TRBV5-6
CDR3: CASSWGQGGNEQFF
DNA: TGTGCCAGCAGCTGGGGACAGGGGGGGAATGAGCAGTTCTTC

D: TRBD2
J: TRBJ2-3
size: .
V: TRBV15
CDR3: CGTSSTQAGVGTDTQYF
DNA: TGTGGCACCAGCAGTACACAAGCGGGAGTTGGCACAGATACGCAGTATTTT

D: TRBD1
J: TRBJ1-5
size: few
V: TRBV27
CDR3: CASSPRQGRPQHF
DNA: TGTGCCAGCAGTCCGCGACAGGGTAGGCCCCAGCATTTT

D: TRBD2
J: TRBJ2-3
size: few
V: TRBV3-1
CDR3: CASSQEWLAGATDTQYF
DNA: TGTGCCAGCAGCCAAGAGTGGCTAGCGGGGGCCACAGATACGCAGTATTTT

D: TRBD2
J: TRBJ2-1
size: few
V: TRBV12-3/TRBV12-4
CDR3: CASSDGRPPLGEAPYNEQFF
DNA: TGTGCCAGCAGCGACGGGAGGCCCCCTCTCGGGGAGGCCCCCTACAATGAGCAGTTCTTC

D: .
J: TRBJ2-5
size: .
V: TRBV6-1
CDR3: CASSPLKGSFSAQYF
DNA: TGTGCCAGCAGTCCCCTTAAGGGTTCTTTTTCGGCCCAGTACTTC

D: TRBD2
J: TRBJ2-3
size: few
V: TRBV12-3/TRBV12-4
CDR3: CASSSLAGDADTQYF
DNA: TGTGCCAGCAGTTCACTAGCGGGAGATGCAGATACGCAGTATTTT

D: .
J: TRBJ2-7
size: .
V: TRBV12-3/TRBV12-4
CDR3: CASSQDFSYEQYF
DNA: TGTGCCAGCAGTCAGGACTTCTCCTACGAGCAGTACTTC

D: TRBD2
J: TRBJ2-1
size: many
V: TRBV20-1
CDR3: CSARDWAGTSLNEQFF
DNA: TGCAGTGCTAGAGATTGGGCCGGGACTAGCCTCAATGAGCAGTTCTTC

D: .
J: TRBJ1-1
size: many
V: TRBV15
CDR3: CATSRPPGRDNTEAFF
DNA: TGTGCCACCAGCAGGCCCCCGGGGAGGGACAACACTGAAGCTTTCTTT

D: TRBD1
J: TRBJ2-5
size: many
V: TRBV15
CDR3: CATSRVRDREETQYF
DNA: TGTGCCACCAGCAGAGTCCGGGACAGGGAAGAGACCCAGTACTTC

D: TRBD1
J: TRBJ2-1
size: many
V: TRBV5-1
CDR3: CASSLEQGALNEQFF
DNA: TGCGCCAGCAGCTTGGAACAGGGGGCGTTAAATGAGCAGTTCTTC

D: .
J: TRBJ2-7
size: many
V: TRBV4-2
CDR3: CASSPDFYEQYF
DNA: TGTGCCAGCAGCCCGGACTTCTACGAGCAGTACTTC

D: TRBD1
J: TRBJ2-5
size: few
V: TRBV11-2
CDR3: CASSLYRGRYETQYF
DNA: TGTGCCAGCAGCTTATACAGGGGGCGCTATGAGACCCAGTACTTC

D: TRBD2
J: TRBJ2-7
size: .
V: TRBV3-1
CDR3: CASSQGIREGVEQYF
DNA: TGTGCCAGCAGCCAAGGGATTCGGGAGGGAGTCGAGCAGTACTTC

D: .
J: TRBJ1-2
size: .
V: TRBV7-9
CDR3: CASSLRAEPNYGYTF
DNA: TGTGCCAGCAGCTTAAGGGCAGAGCCTAACTATGGCTACACCTTC

D: .
J: TRBJ1-1
size: many
V: TRBV12-3/TRBV12-4
CDR3: CASSLRAAEEAFF
DNA: TGTGCCAGCAGTTTAAGGGCCGCAGAAGAAGCTTTCTTT

D: TRBD1
J: TRBJ2-2
size: .
V: TRBV10-3
CDR3: CAISDGKGAPHTGELFF
DNA: TGTGCCATCAGTGACGGGAAGGGGGCCCCTCACACCGGGGAGCTGTTTTTT

D: .
J: TRBJ2-3
size: many
V: TRBV11-2
CDR3: CASSLGQGPGDTQYF
DNA: TGTGCCAGCAGCCTGGGCCAGGGCCCGGGAGATACGCAGTATTTT

D: .
J: TRBJ2-3
size: few
V: TRBV5-1
CDR3: CASSPPYRDSSTDTQYF
DNA: TGCGCCAGCAGCCCCCCCTACAGAGATTCTAGCACAGATACGCAGTATTTT

D: TRBD1
J: TRBJ2-2
size: few
V: TRBV7-6
CDR3: CASSLSGTGYLTGELFF
DNA: TGTGCCAGCAGCTTATCCGGGACAGGGTATTTGACCGGGGAGCTGTTTTTT

D: .
J: TRBJ2-1
size: many
V: TRBV7-8
CDR3: CASSLGTSRNTYNEQFF
DNA: TGTGCCAGCAGCTTAGGGACGTCGCGGAATACCTACAATGAGCAGTTCTTC

D: .
J: TRBJ2-5
size: many
V: TRBV29-1
CDR3: CSVEPWVVSGIQQETQYF
DNA: TGCAGCGTTGAACCGTGGGTTGTATCCGGGATCCAACAAGAGACCCAGTACTTC

D: .
J: TRBJ2-3
size: .
V: TRBV7-9
CDR3: CASSRSRTREPDTQYF
DNA: TGTGCCAGCAGCCGGTCCCGAACTAGGGAGCCAGATACGCAGTATTTT

D: TRBD1
J: TRBJ1-2
size: many
V: TRBV12-3/TRBV12-4
CDR3: CASSDYRDRRIYGYTF
DNA: TGTGCCAGCAGTGATTACCGGGACAGGAGAATCTATGGCTACACCTTC

D: TRBD2
J: TRBJ2-2
size: .
V: TRBV29-1
CDR3: CSVGTSGGDRELFF
DNA: TGCAGCGTCGGGACTAGCGGGGGGGACAGGGAGCTGTTTTTT

D: .
J: TRBJ1-2
size: .
V: TRBV16
CDR3: CASSQYGPTYGYTF
DNA: TGTGCCAGCAGCCAATACGGTCCTACATATGGCTACACCTTC

D: TRBD2
J: TRBJ2-3
size: few
V: TRBV5-1
CDR3: CASSLGTSGSSRTDTQYF
DNA: TGCGCCAGCAGCTTAGGGACTAGCGGGAGTTCTCGCACAGATACGCAGTATTTT

D: .
J: TRBJ2-3
size: .
V: TRBV20-1
CDR3: CSARDRVASSTDTQYF
DNA: TGCAGTGCTAGAGACAGGGTAGCGTCTAGCACAGATACGCAGTATTTT

D: TRBD2
J: TRBJ2-7
size: .
V: TRBV5-6
CDR3: CASSQAGGREQYF
DNA: TGTGCCAGCAGCCAAGCGGGAGGGCGAGAGCAGTACTTC

D: TRBD1
J: TRBJ1-1
size: many
V: TRBV7-6
CDR3: CASSLTGQGLTEAFF
DNA: TGTGCCAGCAGCTTAACCGGACAGGGGCTAACTGAAGCTTTCTTT

D: .
J: TRBJ1-1
size: few
V: TRBV12-3/TRBV12-4
CDR3: CASLFQSSAFF
DNA: TGTGCCAGCCTATTCCAGTCCTCAGCTTTCTTT

D: .
J: TRBJ2-2
size: few
V: TRBV11-2
CDR3: CASPLKGGSTGELFF
DNA: TGTGCCAGCCCCCTAAAGGGCGGTTCCACCGGGGAGCTGTTTTTT

D: .
J: TRBJ2-1
size: .
V: TRBV11-3
CDR3: CASTPGSSYNEQFF
DNA: TGTGCCAGCACCCCCGGGAGCTCCTACAATGAGCAGTTCTTC

D: TRBD1
J: TRBJ2-7
size: many
V: TRBV27
CDR3: CASTRGPHYEQYF
DNA: TGTGCCAGCACAAGGGGGCCCCACTACGAGCAGTACTTC

D: .
J: TRBJ2-5
size: many
V: TRBV7-9
CDR3: CASSDKGWQETQYF
DNA: TGTGCCAGCAGCGACAAAGGGTGGCAAGAGACCCAGTACTTC

D: .
J: TRBJ1-2
size: .
V: TRBV5-5
CDR3: CASSLLATILDDYGYTF
DNA: TGTGCCAGCAGCTTGTTGGCAACTATTCTTGATGACTATGGCTACACCTTC

D: .
J: TRBJ2-1
size: few
V: TRBV2
CDR3: CASSEWIGAPAGNEQFF
DNA: TGTGCCAGCAGTGAATGGATCGGGGCTCCCGCGGGGAATGAGCAGTTCTTC